These T cell receptor beta chains were read from a single sample in a study of T cell responses to AZD1222 COVID-19 vaccine. This table comes from immunoSEQ multiplex PCR, and its TCRdb copy is limited to in-frame clones, with some not included. The top ten hold roughly 3.2% of the sample, which has about 150,000 clones, 80% to 95% seen once. Material: peripheral blood, obtained 28 days after the second AZD1222 dose. The receptors come from an adult who received the AZD1222 COVID-19 vaccine. Each CDR3 is given with its conserved first and last residue. The order of the fields is D gene, clone size, J gene, V gene, CDR3 length, CDR3 DNA, CDR3 protein. The D gene is left open where the match is weak. Not every row has a clone size; where given, it reads once, few, many or a size class.

>-|-|TRBJ1-1|TRBV30|12
TGTGCCTGGAGTGGTCGGGGGACTGAAGCTTTCTTT
CAWSGRGTEAFF
>-|-|TRBJ1-5|TRBV6-1|14
TGTGCCAGCAGTGAACAGAGGCTAGATCAGCCCCAGCATTTT
CASSEQRLDQPQHF
>TRBD1|-|TRBJ2-1|TRBV19|14
TGTGCCAGTAGCCGGGACAGGGGACTTGTTGAGCAGTTCTTC
CASSRDRGLVEQFF
>TRBD1|once|TRBJ1-2|TRBV30|15
TGTGCCTGGAGTCGACAGGGAAGGGCTAACTATGGCTACACCTTC
CAWSRQGRANYGYTF
>-|-|TRBJ1-5|TRBV19|15
TGTGCCAGTATGACGGGGTCGATGAGCAATCAGCCCCAGCATTTT
CASMTGSMSNQPQHF
>-|-|TRBJ2-7|TRBV29-1|13
TGCAGCGTTGACGGGACGGAGACCTACGAGCAGTACTTC
CSVDGTETYEQYF
>-|-|TRBJ2-1|TRBV12-3/TRBV12-4|12
TGTGCCAGCAGCCCTCAAGGGAATGAGCAGTTCTTC
CASSPQGNEQFF
>TRBD2|-|TRBJ2-1|TRBV2|16
TGTGCCAGCAGTGTGTCTAGCGGATCCGTGGGGAATGAGCAGTTCTTC
CASSVSSGSVGNEQFF
>-|-|TRBJ1-2|TRBV5-6|16
TGTGCCAGCAGCAATACTTACAGGGACTGGTACTATGGCTACACCTTC
CASSNTYRDWYYGYTF
>-|-|TRBJ2-7|TRBV27|18
TGTGCCAGCAGTCCTTACTTCGCGACAGGTGAGAGCTCCTACGAGCAGTACTTC
CASSPYFATGESSYEQYF
>-|-|TRBJ2-7|TRBV3-1/TRBV3-2|16
TGTGCCAGCAGACAACAGGGTCCCTCACGCTCCTACGAGCAGTACTTC
CASRQQGPSRSYEQYF
>-|-|TRBJ2-3|TRBV9|12
TGTGCCAGCACACGCGATTCGGATACGCAGTATTTT
CASTRDSDTQYF
>TRBD1|-|TRBJ2-5|TRBV2|15
TGTGCCAGCAGTGAGGGACAGGGGGTTCAGGAGACCCAGTACTTC
CASSEGQGVQETQYF
>-|-|TRBJ2-5|TRBV6-6|14
TGTGCCAGCAGAACCGATGTAGCGCGTGGGACCCAGTACTTC
CASRTDVARGTQYF
>-|once|TRBJ1-5|TRBV18|16
TGTGCCAGCTCACCGTTGCCGACAGGCGGGTCTCAGCCCCAGCATTTT
CASSPLPTGGSQPQHF
>-|-|TRBJ2-7|TRBV9|16
TGTGCCAGCAGCGTAGCACCCGGGGAAGGGGAGTACGAGCAGTACTTC
CASSVAPGEGEYEQYF
>TRBD2|-|TRBJ2-1|TRBV13|17
TGTGCCAGCAGCTGGGAGCGGGAGGGCAACTCCTACAATGAGCAGTTCTTC
CASSWEREGNSYNEQFF
>-|-|TRBJ1-1|TRBV27|17
TGTGCCAGCAGTTTAGGGACCCTAGGGGATTCCAACACTGAAGCTTTCTTT
CASSLGTLGDSNTEAFF
>-|-|TRBJ2-1|TRBV27|16
TGTGCCAGCAGTTTATTCCCATCTGGGGGCCTAAATGAGCAGTTCTTC
CASSLFPSGGLNEQFF
>-|-|TRBJ1-1|TRBV11-3|13
TGTGCCAGCAGCTTAGCCATGAACACTGAAGCTTTCTTT
CASSLAMNTEAFF
>-|-|TRBJ2-1|TRBV6-2/TRBV6-3|13
TGTGCCAGCAGTTGGGGGACCCCCAATGAGCAGTTCTTC
CASSWGTPNEQFF
>-|-|TRBJ2-6|TRBV5-1|17
TGCGCCAGCAGCTTGTCTGGCCGTGCTTCTGGGGCCAACGTCCTGACTTTC
CASSLSGRASGANVLTF
>TRBD2|-|TRBJ2-6|TRBV30|14
TGTGCCTGGAGTGTAGCCGGGGGGGAAAACGTCCTGACTTTC
CAWSVAGGENVLTF
>-|-|TRBJ2-5|TRBV5-1|13
TGCGCCAGCAGCATGCCCCCCCAAGAGACCCAGTACTTC
CASSMPPQETQYF
>-|-|TRBJ2-7|TRBV27|13
TGTGCCAGCAGTTCCAGTATCTTCTACGAGCAGTACTTC
CASSSSIFYEQYF
>TRBD2|-|TRBJ2-7|TRBV11-3|15
TGTGCCAGCAGCTTAAGAGCGGGGAACTCCTACGAGCAGTACTTC
CASSLRAGNSYEQYF
>-|-|TRBJ1-3|TRBV30|17
TGTGCCTGGAGTGCTTTGACAGCGCCTGCCTCTGGAAACACCATATATTTT
CAWSALTAPASGNTIYF
>-|once|TRBJ2-1|TRBV7-2|14
TGTGCCAGCAGCTTCCCGAATTCCAACAATGAGCAGTTCTTC
CASSFPNSNNEQFF
>-|-|TRBJ2-7|TRBV2|13
TGTGCCAGCAGTGAAGGTTATATGGATAGGGAGTACTTC
CASSEGYMDREYF
>-|-|TRBJ2-7|TRBV29-1|11
TGCAGCGTTGACCTCTCCGGCGAGCAGTACTTC
CSVDLSGEQYF
>-|-|TRBJ1-1|TRBV20-1|13
TGCAGTGCTAGTTCCGGGGCGCACACTGAAGCTTTCTTT
CSASSGAHTEAFF
>-|-|TRBJ1-1|TRBV6-5|14
TGTGCCAGCAGGATCCAGGGGATGAACACTGAAGCTTTCTTT
CASRIQGMNTEAFF
>-|-|TRBJ2-3|TRBV30|12
TGTGCCTGGAGTGTCGAAGGGGATACGCAGTATTTT
CAWSVEGDTQYF
>-|-|TRBJ1-3|TRBV10-2|13
TGCGCCAGCAGGGACATCTCTGGAAACACCATATATTTT
CASRDISGNTIYF
>TRBD1|-|TRBJ1-2|TRBV27|15
TGTGCCAGCAGGCGGACAGGGGGACGGGGTTATGGCTACACCTTC
CASRRTGGRGYGYTF
>-|-|TRBJ1-4|TRBV28|15
TGTGCCAGCACCTGGGGGGGGGCAACTAATGAAAAACTGTTTTTT
CASTWGGATNEKLFF
>TRBD1|-|TRBJ1-4|TRBV5-1|16
TGCGCCAGCAGCCCAGGGGTGACAGGGGCACATGAAAAACTGTTTTTT
CASSPGVTGAHEKLFF
>TRBD1|-|TRBJ1-2|TRBV6-5|13
TGTGCCAGCAGGACACAGGGGAAAGATGGCTACACCTTC
CASRTQGKDGYTF
>-|-|TRBJ1-1|TRBV12-3/TRBV12-4|11
TGTGCCAGCAGAGACGTAACTGAAGCTTTCTTT
CASRDVTEAFF
>-|few|TRBJ2-1|TRBV13|15
TGTGCCAGCAGCCCCGTGGGGGCGGGAGTCGATGAGCAGTTCTTC
CASSPVGAGVDEQFF
>-|-|TRBJ1-5|TRBV27|14
TGTGCCAGCAGCCTGGACCGGGGCAATCAGCCCCAGCATTTT
CASSLDRGNQPQHF
>-|-|TRBJ1-4|TRBV27|14
TGTGCCAGCAGTCCCCTGCAGGGGAATGAAAAACTGTTTTTT
CASSPLQGNEKLFF
>-|-|TRBJ2-5|TRBV12-3/TRBV12-4|13
TGTGCCAGCAGTGGGGGACTTGGGGAGACCCAGTACTTC
CASSGGLGETQYF
>TRBD1|-|TRBJ2-7|TRBV19|14
TGTGCCAGTAGGGAACCAGGGGGCGTCAACGAGCAGTACTTC
CASREPGGVNEQYF
>-|-|TRBJ1-2|TRBV14|12
TGTGCCAGCTCCCAGATGAACTATGGCTACACCTTC
CASSQMNYGYTF
>TRBD1|few|TRBJ1-4|TRBV2|13
TGTGCCAGCAGTGGCGGGACAGGGGAAAAACTGTTTTTT
CASSGGTGEKLFF
>-|-|TRBJ2-1|TRBV20-1|14
TGCAGTGCTAGTTCCGGGAGCTACTACAATGAGCAGTTCTTC
CSASSGSYYNEQFF
>TRBD2|-|TRBJ2-7|TRBV4-1|15
TGCGCCAGCAGCCAAGAAAGGACTAGCGTGCACGAGCAGTACTTC
CASSQERTSVHEQYF
>-|once|TRBJ2-7|TRBV7-6|14
TGTGCCAGCAGCCCCCTCGGGACTTCCTACGAGCAGTACTTC
CASSPLGTSYEQYF
>TRBD1|-|TRBJ1-1|TRBV5-4|13
TGTGCCAGCAGCCAGGGGGCCGGGACTGAAGCTTTCTTT
CASSQGAGTEAFF
>TRBD2|-|TRBJ2-1|TRBV2|11
TGTGCCAGCAGTTTAGCGGGGGAGCAGTTCTTC
CASSLAGEQFF
>TRBD1|-|TRBJ1-1|TRBV10-3|17
TGTGCCATCAGTGAGTCGATCCTGGACAGGGGTGGCACTGAAGCTTTCTTT
CAISESILDRGGTEAFF
>TRBD1|-|TRBJ2-7|TRBV6-5|16
TGTGCCAGCAGTTTGACCCCGACAGGGCCCTTATACGAGCAGTACTTC
CASSLTPTGPLYEQYF
>-|-|TRBJ2-7|TRBV5-1|15
TGCGCCAGCAGCACCCTGGTGGGGAGCTCCTACGAGCAGTACTTC
CASSTLVGSSYEQYF
>-|-|TRBJ2-7|TRBV27|13
TGTGCCAGCAGTTTAGGTAGGGGCGGAGAGCAGTACTTC
CASSLGRGGEQYF
>-|-|TRBJ1-6|TRBV3-1/TRBV3-2|17
TGTGCCAGCAGCCAAGGCAGTGGGGGCTTCGGGAATTCACCCCTCCACTTT
CASSQGSGGFGNSPLHF
>TRBD1|-|TRBJ2-7|TRBV14|15
TGTGCCAGCAGCCGACCGGGACAGGGGGCCTACGAGCAGTACTTC
CASSRPGQGAYEQYF
>-|-|TRBJ1-2|TRBV11-2|13
TGTGCCAGCAGCCATACACTCCCGAGGGGCTACACCTTC
CASSHTLPRGYTF